In this sample, the clone carrying this TCR beta chain turned up many times. What it binds is unknown. This sample is part of a study of T-cell reconstitution after alpha-beta-depleted transplantation in children. A TCRbeta library incorporating unique molecular identifiers was prepared. TCRdb redid the calling of the PCR reads with MiXCR, one entry per CDR3 protein. The table has hundreds of thousands of distinct CDR3 sequences, under 13% seen once. Study outcomes and limitations: At day 60, the high TCRbeta diversity found in some patients originated from recipient T cells and thymic progenitors that had survived.

Deletions cut 2 bases from V and 7 bases from J, with 15 bases between. This CDR3 contains 15 residues. Germline CDR1 and CDR2: SEHNR and FQNEAQ (reference sequence). The sequences come from PBMCs, collected before TCRalphabeta/CD19-depleted stem cell transplant. This sequence joins TRBV7-9 and TRBJ2-1; D is possibly TRBD1 (5 bases). The receptor comes from a child under two years old with acute myeloid leukemia, due to receive a stem cell transplant. The CDR3 loop reads CASSLLSGSPNEQFF. CDR3 nucleotide sequence: TGTGCCAGCAGCTTACTGTCAGGGTCCCCGAATGAGCAGTTCTTC.